Listed below are T cell receptor beta chains from one sample, sequenced in a study of Ad26.COV2.S vaccination and SARS-CoV-2 variants. Produced via immunoSEQ multiplex PCR; TCRdb's table is partial and in-frame only. The data hold a few hundred thousand clones, with 92% observed a single time. Sample: peripheral blood, taken in a trial of Ad26.COV2.S vaccine versus placebo. All receptors come from a person aged 18-65 years who received the Ad26.COV2.S COVID-19 vaccine or a placebo. CDR3s include the opening cysteine and the closing phenylalanine or tryptophan. D genes are given only for firm matches. Some rows have no size entry. The others give once, few or many, or a class for an expanded clone.

cdr3_nt cdr3_aa j_call d_call v_call clone_size
TGTGCCAGCAGGTTTTTTCGGACCGCTGAAGCTTTCTTT CASRFFRTAEAFF TRBJ1-1 - TRBV28 -
TGTGCCAGCAGCTTCGCAGGGGCCGACACTGAAGCTTTCTTT CASSFAGADTEAFF TRBJ1-1 - TRBV7-2 -
TGTGCCAGCAGCCCGGGACTCGACCCGATCTACGAGCAGTACTTC CASSPGLDPIYEQYF TRBJ2-7 - TRBV7-2 -
TGTGCCAGCGGGGGGGCAGGACACAATGAGCAGTTCTTC CASGGAGHNEQFF TRBJ2-1 - TRBV9 -
TGTGCCAGCAGCTTAAGTTTAGCCAAAAACATTCAGTACTTC CASSLSLAKNIQYF TRBJ2-4 - TRBV7-2 -
TGTGCCAGCTCAGCGGAGACCCAGTACTTC CASSAETQYF TRBJ2-5 - TRBV7-9 -
TGTGCCAGCTCACCACAGTCCGGGGGGGCCAAGGAGACCCAGTACTTC CASSPQSGGAKETQYF TRBJ2-5 TRBD2 TRBV18 -
TGTGCCAGCAGTGACTCTAGCAATCAGCCCCAGCATTTT CASSDSSNQPQHF TRBJ1-5 - TRBV2 -
TGTGCCAGCAGCCCGGCCTATCCCGGGGAACGTGGCCTCCACTCTGGAAACACCATATATTTT CASSPAYPGERGLHSGNTIYF TRBJ1-3 - TRBV6-2/TRBV6-3 -
TGTGCCAGCAGCCTACAGGGGGCCTATGGCTACACCTTC CASSLQGAYGYTF TRBJ1-2 TRBD1 TRBV6-2/TRBV6-3 -
TGTGCCAGCAGCTTGCGGGGGATTAGCAATCAGCCCCAGCATTTT CASSLRGISNQPQHF TRBJ1-5 - TRBV5-8 -
TGTGCCAGCAGCTTAGGATTTGGCACAGATACGCAGTATTTT CASSLGFGTDTQYF TRBJ2-3 - TRBV7-2 -
TGTGCCAGCAGCCAAGATCTTAGGACAGGGATAAATGAAAAACTGTTTTTT CASSQDLRTGINEKLFF TRBJ1-4 TRBD1 TRBV3-1/TRBV3-2 once
TGTGCCAGCAGCGGGGGACAGGCCTACGAGCAGTACTTC CASSGGQAYEQYF TRBJ2-7 TRBD1 TRBV5-6 -
TGTGCCAGCAGCCAAGTTTCCAGGTCGAACACCGGGGAGCTGTTTTTT CASSQVSRSNTGELFF TRBJ2-2 - TRBV3-1/TRBV3-2 -
TGTGCCAGTAGTATAGTCGCCGGGACAGGCTTCTACGAGCAGTACTTC CASSIVAGTGFYEQYF TRBJ2-7 TRBD1 TRBV19 -
TGTGCCACCTCTGGGCGGGGGAATGAGCAGTTCTTC CATSGRGNEQFF TRBJ2-1 TRBD2 TRBV2 -
TGTGCCAGCAGCCCCCGCGGGGGCGTCTATGGCTACACCTTC CASSPRGGVYGYTF TRBJ1-2 - TRBV9 -
TGTGCCAGCTCACCGACAGGGTTGAGAGAGACCCAGTACTTC CASSPTGLRETQYF TRBJ2-5 TRBD1 TRBV18 -
TGTGCCAGCAGTCCCCAGGGGGCGAGGACCTCCTACGAGCAGTACTTC CASSPQGARTSYEQYF TRBJ2-7 TRBD1 TRBV6-6 few
TGTGCCACCAGTGATTTTGGGACTAGTCCCACAGATACGCAGTATTTT CATSDFGTSPTDTQYF TRBJ2-3 TRBD2 TRBV24-1 -
TGTGCCAGCAGTTTGTATCGGCTCAACTCAGCGGCTTTCTTT CASSLYRLNSAAFF TRBJ1-1 - TRBV28 -
TGTGCCAGCAGTTTCAACAGGGCAGATACGCAGTATTTT CASSFNRADTQYF TRBJ2-3 - TRBV12-3/TRBV12-4 -
TGTGCCAGCAGCCCGGACCGCGCTTCACCCCTCCACTTT CASSPDRASPLHF TRBJ1-6 - TRBV3-1/TRBV3-2 -
TGTGCCAGCAGCGTAGACGGAGGACAGGGAGGCTACGAGCAGTACTTC CASSVDGGQGGYEQYF TRBJ2-7 TRBD1 TRBV9 -
TGTGCCAGCAGCTTAGAGGGCGGGAGCTCCTACGAGCAGTACTTC CASSLEGGSSYEQYF TRBJ2-7 TRBD2 TRBV7-8 -
TGTGCCAGCAGCTTAGCCCTTAGCGGGGGCGCAGATACGCAGTATTTT CASSLALSGGADTQYF TRBJ2-3 TRBD2 TRBV7-2 -
TGTGCCAGCAGTCCCGGGACGAATCAGTACGAGCAGTACTTC CASSPGTNQYEQYF TRBJ2-7 - TRBV27 once
TGTGCCAGCTCTCTCTACGAGACAGACTACAATGAGCAGTTCTTC CASSLYETDYNEQFF TRBJ2-1 - TRBV18 -
TGTGCCAGCAGCTCCGAGTTGTGGGACAAGGGTAGCAATCAGCCCCAGCATTTT CASSSELWDKGSNQPQHF TRBJ1-5 - TRBV21-1 few
TGTGCCAGCAGAGAGGGGACAGTCGCTTTCTTT CASREGTVAFF TRBJ1-1 TRBD1 TRBV6-6 -
TGTGCCAGCAGCCCTACAGTTGTAAGCTCCTACAATGAGCAGTTCTTC CASSPTVVSSYNEQFF TRBJ2-1 - TRBV11-2 -
TGTGCCAGCAGCTGGGGACAGAACCTTGGGAGCTACACCTTC CASSWGQNLGSYTF TRBJ1-2 TRBD1 TRBV28 -
TGTGCCAGCAGTGACTCACCAGGCTCCACAGATACGCAGTATTTT CASSDSPGSTDTQYF TRBJ2-3 - TRBV6-4 -
TGTGCCAGCAGCCCGACAGGGAACAATGAGCAGTTCTTC CASSPTGNNEQFF TRBJ2-1 TRBD1 TRBV5-6 -
TGTGCCAGCAGTGAAGCGGGGAGGCTCGACGAGCAGTACTTC CASSEAGRLDEQYF TRBJ2-7 - TRBV2 -
TGTGCCAGTAGTATCGGGGGGAAGATTGAAAAACTGTTTTTT CASSIGGKIEKLFF TRBJ1-4 - TRBV19 -
TGTGCCAGCAGGCGACAGGGAACGATGAACACTGAAGCTTTCTTT CASRRQGTMNTEAFF TRBJ1-1 TRBD1 TRBV7-2 -
TGTGCCAGCAATTCAGGGGGCGTTGGCTACACCTTC CASNSGGVGYTF TRBJ1-2 - TRBV21-1 -
TGTGCCAGCAGCTTACATCGGGGTTCGACAGGGGGCATCTATGGCTACACCTTC CASSLHRGSTGGIYGYTF TRBJ1-2 TRBD1 TRBV7-9 -
TGTGCCAGCAGCGTTCGAGGAAATCAGCCCCAGCATTTT CASSVRGNQPQHF TRBJ1-5 - TRBV5-4 -
TGCGCCAGCAGCTTGGGACGGACAGATACGCAGTATTTT CASSLGRTDTQYF TRBJ2-3 - TRBV5-1 -
TGTGCCAGCAGCCCGGGACAGAGCTCCTACGAGCAGTACTTC CASSPGQSSYEQYF TRBJ2-7 TRBD1 TRBV28 -
TGTGCCAGCAGGGGGGGGTATTCCAGCTCCTACGAGCAGTACTTC CASRGGYSSSYEQYF TRBJ2-7 TRBD2 TRBV6-5 -
TGTGCCAGCAGTTACCTGGCGGAGATAAGCACAGATACGCAGTATTTT CASSYLAEISTDTQYF TRBJ2-3 - TRBV6-2/TRBV6-3 once
TGTGCCAGCAGCTTACCTCTCGCAGGACAGGGTGAAGGCTACACCTTC CASSLPLAGQGEGYTF TRBJ1-2 TRBD1 TRBV7-2 -
TGTGCCAGCAGCCCGCGGGCACCTCTCTATGGCTACACCTTC CASSPRAPLYGYTF TRBJ1-2 - TRBV14 -
TGCGCCAGCAGCCCTGGGACAGCCGAGCAGTACTTC CASSPGTAEQYF TRBJ2-7 TRBD1 TRBV4-1 -
TGTGCCACCAGTAGGGAAGCAGAGACCCAGTACTTC CATSREAETQYF TRBJ2-5 - TRBV6-2/TRBV6-3 -
TGTGCCAGCAGCCCACCGGGACTAGGGGCAGATACGCAGTATTTT CASSPPGLGADTQYF TRBJ2-3 TRBD2 TRBV27 -
TGCGCCAGCAGCCAAGATCGGGGCGGAGGGGGGCAGCCCCAGCATTTT CASSQDRGGGGQPQHF TRBJ1-5 - TRBV4-3 once
TGTGCCAGCAAGTTTAGCGGGGGGACTGGAGCTTTCTTT CASKFSGGTGAFF TRBJ1-1 - TRBV6-5 -
TGTGCCAGCAGCGGGGGGGCCTCCTACAATGAGCAGTTCTTC CASSGGASYNEQFF TRBJ2-1 - TRBV11-3 -
TGTGCCAGTAGTAGCACTAGCGGGGTCACAGATACGCAGTATTTT CASSSTSGVTDTQYF TRBJ2-3 TRBD2 TRBV19 -